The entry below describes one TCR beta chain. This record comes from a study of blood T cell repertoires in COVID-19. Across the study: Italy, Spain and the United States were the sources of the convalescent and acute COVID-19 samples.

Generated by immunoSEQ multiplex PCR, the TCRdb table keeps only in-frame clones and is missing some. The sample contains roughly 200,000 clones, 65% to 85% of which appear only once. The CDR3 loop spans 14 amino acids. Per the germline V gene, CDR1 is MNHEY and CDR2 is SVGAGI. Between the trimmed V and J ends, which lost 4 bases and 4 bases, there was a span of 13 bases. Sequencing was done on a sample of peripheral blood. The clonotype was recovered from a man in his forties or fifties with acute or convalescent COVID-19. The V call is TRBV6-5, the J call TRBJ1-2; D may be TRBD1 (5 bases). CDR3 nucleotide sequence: TGTGCCAGCAGTTCCCTCAACGGGGGCTATGGCTACACCTTC. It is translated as CASSSLNGGYGYTF.